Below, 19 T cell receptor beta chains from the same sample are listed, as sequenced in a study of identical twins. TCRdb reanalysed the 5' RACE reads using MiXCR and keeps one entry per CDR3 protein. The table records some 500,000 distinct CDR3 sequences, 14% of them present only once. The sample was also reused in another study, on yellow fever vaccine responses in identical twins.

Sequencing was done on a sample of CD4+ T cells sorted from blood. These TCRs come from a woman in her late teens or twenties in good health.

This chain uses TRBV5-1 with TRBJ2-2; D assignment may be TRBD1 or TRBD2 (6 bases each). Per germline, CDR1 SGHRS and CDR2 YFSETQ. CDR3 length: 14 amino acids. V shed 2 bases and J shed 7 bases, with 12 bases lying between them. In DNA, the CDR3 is TGCGCCAGCAGCTTTGCACAGGGAGGCGGGGAGCTGTTTTTT. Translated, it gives CASSFAQGGGELFF.

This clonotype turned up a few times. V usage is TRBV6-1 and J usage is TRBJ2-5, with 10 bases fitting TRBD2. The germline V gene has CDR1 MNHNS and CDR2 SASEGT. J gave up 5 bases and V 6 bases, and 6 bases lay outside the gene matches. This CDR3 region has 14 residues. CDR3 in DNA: TGTGCCAGCAGAAGGAGCGGGAGGGGTGAGACCCAGTACTTC. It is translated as CASRRSGRGETQYF.

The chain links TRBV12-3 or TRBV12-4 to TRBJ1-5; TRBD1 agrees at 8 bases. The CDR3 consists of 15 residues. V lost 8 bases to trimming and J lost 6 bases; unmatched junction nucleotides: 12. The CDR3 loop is CASGQTGDLGQPQHF. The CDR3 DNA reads TGTGCCAGCGGACAGACAGGGGATTTAGGTCAGCCCCAGCATTTT.

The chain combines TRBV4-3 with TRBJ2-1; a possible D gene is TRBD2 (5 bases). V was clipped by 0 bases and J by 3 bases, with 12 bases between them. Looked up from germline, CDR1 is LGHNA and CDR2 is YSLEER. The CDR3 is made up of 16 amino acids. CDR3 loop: CASSQETGSIYNEQFF. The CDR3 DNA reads TGCGCCAGCAGCCAAGAGACGGGGAGTATCTACAATGAGCAGTTCTTC.

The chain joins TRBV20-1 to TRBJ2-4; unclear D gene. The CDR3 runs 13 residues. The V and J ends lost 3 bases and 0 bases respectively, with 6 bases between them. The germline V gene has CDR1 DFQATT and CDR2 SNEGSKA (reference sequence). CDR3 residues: CSASPEAKNIQYF. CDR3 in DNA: TGCAGTGCTAGTCCGGAAGCCAAAAACATTCAGTACTTC.

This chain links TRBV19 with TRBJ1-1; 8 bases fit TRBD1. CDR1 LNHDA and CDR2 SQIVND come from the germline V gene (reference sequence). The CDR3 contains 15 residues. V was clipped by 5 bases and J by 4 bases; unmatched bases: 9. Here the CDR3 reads CASSLKTGAFTEAFF. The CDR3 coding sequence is TGTGCCAGTAGTCTCAAGACAGGGGCTTTCACTGAAGCTTTCTTT.

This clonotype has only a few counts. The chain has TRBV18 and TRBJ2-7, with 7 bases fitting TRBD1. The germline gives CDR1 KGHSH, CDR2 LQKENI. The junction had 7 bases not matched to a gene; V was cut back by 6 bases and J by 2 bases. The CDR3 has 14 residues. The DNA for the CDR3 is TGTGCCAGCTCGGCTCAGGGGGTGGCCTACGAGCAGTACTTC. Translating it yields CASSAQGVAYEQYF.

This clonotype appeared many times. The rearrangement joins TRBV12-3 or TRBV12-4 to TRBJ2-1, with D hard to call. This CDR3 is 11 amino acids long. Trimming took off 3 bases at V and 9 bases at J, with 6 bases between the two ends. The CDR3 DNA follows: TGTGCCAGCAGTTTTACAGTTGAGCAGTTCTTC. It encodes CASSFTVEQFF.

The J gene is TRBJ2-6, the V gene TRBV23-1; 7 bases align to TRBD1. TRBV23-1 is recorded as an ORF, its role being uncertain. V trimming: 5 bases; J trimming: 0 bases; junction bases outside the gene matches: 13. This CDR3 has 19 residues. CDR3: CASSKNRGIPSSGANVLTF. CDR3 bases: TGCGCCAGCAGTAAAAACAGGGGTATACCCTCCTCTGGGGCCAACGTCCTGACTTTC.

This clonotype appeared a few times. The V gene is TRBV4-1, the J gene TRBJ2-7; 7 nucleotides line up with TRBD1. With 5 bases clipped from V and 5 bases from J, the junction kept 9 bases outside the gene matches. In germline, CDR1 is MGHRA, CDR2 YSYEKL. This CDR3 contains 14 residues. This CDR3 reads CASSLTGVRDEQYF. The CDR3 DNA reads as TGCGCCAGCAGCTTAACAGGGGTCCGCGACGAGCAGTACTTC.

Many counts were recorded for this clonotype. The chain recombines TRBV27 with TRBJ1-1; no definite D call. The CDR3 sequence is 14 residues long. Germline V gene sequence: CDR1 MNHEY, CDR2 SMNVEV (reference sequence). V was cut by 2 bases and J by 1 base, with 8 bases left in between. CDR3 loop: CASSLMGGNTEAFF. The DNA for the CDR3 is TGTGCCAGCAGTTTAATGGGAGGGAACACTGAAGCTTTCTTT.

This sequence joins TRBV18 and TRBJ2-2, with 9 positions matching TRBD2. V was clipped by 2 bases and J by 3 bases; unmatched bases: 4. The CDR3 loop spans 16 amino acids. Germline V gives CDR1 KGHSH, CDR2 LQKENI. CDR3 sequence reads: CASSPRTSEHTGELFF. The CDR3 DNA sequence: TGTGCCAGCTCACCAAGGACTAGCGAGCACACCGGGGAGCTGTTTTTT.

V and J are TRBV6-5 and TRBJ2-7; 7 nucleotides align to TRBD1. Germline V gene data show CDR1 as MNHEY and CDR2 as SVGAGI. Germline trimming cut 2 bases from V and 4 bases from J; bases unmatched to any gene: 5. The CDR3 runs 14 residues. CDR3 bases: TGTGCCAGCAGTTACCGGGGACAGAGTTACGAGCAGTACTTC. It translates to CASSYRGQSYEQYF.

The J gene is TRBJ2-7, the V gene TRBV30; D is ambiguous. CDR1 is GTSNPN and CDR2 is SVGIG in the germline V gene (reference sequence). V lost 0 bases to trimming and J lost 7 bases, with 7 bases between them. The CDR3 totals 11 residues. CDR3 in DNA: TGTGCCTGGAGTGTATCCGGGGAGCAGTACTTC. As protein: CAWSVSGEQYF.

The CDR3 region has the DNA TGCGCCAGCAGCCCGATGGGAGGGCTCGAGAATTCACCCCTCCACTTT. Protein: CASSPMGGLENSPLHF. The chain links TRBV5-1 to TRBJ1-6; D unresolved. Deletions cut 4 bases from V and 7 bases from J, with 18 bases between. This CDR3 has 16 residues. Germline CDR1 is SGHRS and CDR2 is YFSETQ.

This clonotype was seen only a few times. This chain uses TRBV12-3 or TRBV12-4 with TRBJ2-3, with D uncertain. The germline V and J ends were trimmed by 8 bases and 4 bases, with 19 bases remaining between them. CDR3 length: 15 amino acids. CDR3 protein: CASRLPGTIADTQYF. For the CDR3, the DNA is TGTGCCAGCCGCCTTCCCGGAACAATCGCAGATACGCAGTATTTT.

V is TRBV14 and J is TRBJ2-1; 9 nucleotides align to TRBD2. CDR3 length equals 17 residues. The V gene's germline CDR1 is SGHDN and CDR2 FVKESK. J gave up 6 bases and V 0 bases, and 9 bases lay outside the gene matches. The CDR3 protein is CASSQDSRAGGPNEQFF. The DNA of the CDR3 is TGTGCCAGCAGCCAAGACTCTAGAGCGGGAGGCCCCAATGAGCAGTTCTTC.

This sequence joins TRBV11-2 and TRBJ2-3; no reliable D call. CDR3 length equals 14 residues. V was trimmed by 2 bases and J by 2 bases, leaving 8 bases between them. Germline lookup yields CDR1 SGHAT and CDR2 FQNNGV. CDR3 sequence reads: CASSLSAHTDTQYF. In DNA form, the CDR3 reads TGTGCCAGCAGCTTATCGGCCCACACAGATACGCAGTATTTT.

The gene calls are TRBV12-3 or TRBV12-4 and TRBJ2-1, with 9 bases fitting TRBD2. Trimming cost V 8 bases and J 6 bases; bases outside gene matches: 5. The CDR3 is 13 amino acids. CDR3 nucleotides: TGTGCCAGCCGAGCGGGGGGAATCAATGAGCAGTTCTTC. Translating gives CASRAGGINEQFF.